This T cell receptor (beta chain) was retrieved from a study of regulatory T cells in long-lasting Graves disease. The germline V and J ends were trimmed by 3 bases and 0 bases, with 12 bases remaining between them. CDR3 length: 16 amino acids. Germline V gene lookup returns CDR1 SGHTA and CDR2 FQGNSA. Arm-PCR of CDR3 regions and iRepertoire HTBI primers were the basis on which TCR beta libraries were built. In the study's own analysis: Gene usage covered 55 to 70 TRBV and roughly 13 TRBJ segments. TCRdb analysed the multiplex PCR reads with MiXCR anew, one entry per CDR3 protein. V and J calls and clone size were set by TCRdb, not the authors. The sample gives 250,000 to 300,000 distinct CDR3 sequences, 15% to 20% of which show up once; roughly 15% is in the top ten. Documented time point: newly diagnosed GD, antithyroid drugs for less than 3 months. The TCR library was made from RNA that had been extracted from PBMCs in TRIzol.

Study-level findings and limits: Among samples with persistent disease, TRBV28, TRBJ1-2 and TRBJ2-5 were favored.

This clonotype was counted ten times or more. Its target is unknown. These same data were also listed under a study on T cells in Graves' hyperthyroidism and ophthalmopathy. From that paper: A set of HTBI primers served as the primers for a first-round RT-PCR of the TCR CDR3.

This sequence was found in a woman under 40 with Graves disease. The rearrangement links TRBV7-2 to TRBJ1-3; D uncertain. This sample comprised peripheral blood mononuclear cells (PBMCs), obtained at new diagnosis, from a patient treated with antithyroid drugs. In DNA form, the CDR3 reads TGTGCCAGCAGCTTCGGTCCGGGAACCTCTGGAAACACCATATATTTT. Translated, it gives CASSFGPGTSGNTIYF.